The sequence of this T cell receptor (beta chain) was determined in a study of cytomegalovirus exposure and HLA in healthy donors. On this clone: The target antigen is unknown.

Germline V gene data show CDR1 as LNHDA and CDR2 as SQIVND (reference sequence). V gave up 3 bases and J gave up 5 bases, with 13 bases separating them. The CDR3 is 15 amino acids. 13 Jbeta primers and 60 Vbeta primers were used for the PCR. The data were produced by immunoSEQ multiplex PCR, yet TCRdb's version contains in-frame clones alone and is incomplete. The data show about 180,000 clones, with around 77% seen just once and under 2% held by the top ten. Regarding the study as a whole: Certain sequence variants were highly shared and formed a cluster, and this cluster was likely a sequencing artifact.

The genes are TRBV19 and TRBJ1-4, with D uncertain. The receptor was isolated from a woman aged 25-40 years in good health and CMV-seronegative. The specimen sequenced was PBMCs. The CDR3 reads CASSIRSGLNEKLFF. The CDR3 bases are TGTGCCAGTAGTATTCGGTCGGGTTTGAATGAAAAACTGTTTTTT.